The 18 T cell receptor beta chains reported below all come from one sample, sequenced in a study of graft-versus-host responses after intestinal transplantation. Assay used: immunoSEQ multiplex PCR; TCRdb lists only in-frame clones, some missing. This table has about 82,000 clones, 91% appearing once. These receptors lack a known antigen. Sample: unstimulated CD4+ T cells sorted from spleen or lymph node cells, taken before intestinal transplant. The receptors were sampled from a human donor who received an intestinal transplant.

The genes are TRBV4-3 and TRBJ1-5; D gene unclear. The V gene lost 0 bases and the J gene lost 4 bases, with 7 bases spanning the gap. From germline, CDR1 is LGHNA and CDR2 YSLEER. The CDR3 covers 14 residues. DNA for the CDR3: TGCGCCAGCAGCCAAGATCGGGGAAATCAGCCCCAGCATTTT. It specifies CASSQDRGNQPQHF.

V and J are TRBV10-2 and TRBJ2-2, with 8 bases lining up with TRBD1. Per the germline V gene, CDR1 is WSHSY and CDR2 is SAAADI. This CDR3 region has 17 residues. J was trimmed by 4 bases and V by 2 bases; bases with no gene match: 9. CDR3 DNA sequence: TGCGCCAGCAGTGAGATCTGGACAGGGAGCGGCACCGGGGAGCTGTTTTTT. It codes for CASSEIWTGSGTGELFF.

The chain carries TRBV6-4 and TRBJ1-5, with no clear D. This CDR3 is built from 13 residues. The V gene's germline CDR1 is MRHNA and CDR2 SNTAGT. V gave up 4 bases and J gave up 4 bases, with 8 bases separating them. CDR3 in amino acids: CASSADLNQPQHF. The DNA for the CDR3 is TGTGCCAGCAGTGCCGACTTAAATCAGCCCCAGCATTTT.

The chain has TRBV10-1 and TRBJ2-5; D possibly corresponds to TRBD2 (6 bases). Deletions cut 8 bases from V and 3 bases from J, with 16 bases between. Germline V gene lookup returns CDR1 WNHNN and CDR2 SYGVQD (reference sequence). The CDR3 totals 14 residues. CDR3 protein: CASSNPGLEETQYF. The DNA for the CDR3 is TGCGCCAGCTCGAACCCGGGACTTGAAGAGACCCAGTACTTC.

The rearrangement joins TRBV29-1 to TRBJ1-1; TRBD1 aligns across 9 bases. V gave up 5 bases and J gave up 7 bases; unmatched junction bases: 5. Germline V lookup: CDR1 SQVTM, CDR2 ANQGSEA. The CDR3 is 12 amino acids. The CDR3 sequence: CSVRQGDVEAFF. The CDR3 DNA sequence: TGCAGCGTTAGACAGGGGGACGTTGAAGCTTTCTTT.

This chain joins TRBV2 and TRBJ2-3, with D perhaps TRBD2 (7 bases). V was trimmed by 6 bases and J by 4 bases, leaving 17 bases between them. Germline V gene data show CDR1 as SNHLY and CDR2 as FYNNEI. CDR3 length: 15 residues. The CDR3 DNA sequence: TGTGCCAGCAGCGGATGGTCGGGGGGCGCAGATACGCAGTATTTT. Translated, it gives CASSGWSGGADTQYF.

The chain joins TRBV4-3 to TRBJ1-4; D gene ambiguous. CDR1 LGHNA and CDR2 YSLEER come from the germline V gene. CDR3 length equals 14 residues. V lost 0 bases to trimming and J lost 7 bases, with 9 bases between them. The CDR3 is CASSQEPRSEKLFF. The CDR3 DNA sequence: TGCGCCAGCAGCCAAGAGCCCCGCAGTGAAAAACTGTTTTTT.

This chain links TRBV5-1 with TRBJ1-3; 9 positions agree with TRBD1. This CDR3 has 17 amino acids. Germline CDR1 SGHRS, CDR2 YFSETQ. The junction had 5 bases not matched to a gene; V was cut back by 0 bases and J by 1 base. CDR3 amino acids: CASSLGPDRGSGNTIYF. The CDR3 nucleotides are TGCGCCAGCAGCTTGGGGCCCGACAGGGGGTCTGGAAACACCATATATTTT. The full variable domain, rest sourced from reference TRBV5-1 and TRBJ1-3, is KAGVTQTPRYLIKTRGQQVTLSCSPISGHRSVSWYQQTPGQGLQFLFEYFSETQRNKGNFPGRFSGRQFSNSRSEMNVSTLELGDSALYLCASSLGPDRGSGNTIYFGEGSWLTVV.

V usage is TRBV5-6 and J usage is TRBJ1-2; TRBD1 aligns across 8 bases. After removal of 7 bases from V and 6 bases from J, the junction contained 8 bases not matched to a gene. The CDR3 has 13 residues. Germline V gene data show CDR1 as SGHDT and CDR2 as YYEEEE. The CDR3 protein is CASRAGGAHGYTF. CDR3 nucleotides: TGTGCCAGCCGGGCAGGGGGCGCCCATGGCTACACCTTC.

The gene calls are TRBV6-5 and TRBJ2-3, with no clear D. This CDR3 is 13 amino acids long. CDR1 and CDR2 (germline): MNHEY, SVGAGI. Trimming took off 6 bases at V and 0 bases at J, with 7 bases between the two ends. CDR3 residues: CASRPGSTDTQYF. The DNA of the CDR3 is TGTGCCAGCAGGCCAGGAAGCACAGATACGCAGTATTTT.

CDR3: CASSVEGGGEKLFF. The CDR3 DNA follows: TGTGCCAGCTCCGTAGAAGGGGGAGGGGAAAAACTGTTTTTT. This chain joins TRBV2 and TRBJ1-4; a possible D gene is TRBD1 (6 bases). CDR1 is SNHLY, CDR2 FYNNEI, per germline. There are 14 residues in the CDR3. V lost 8 bases and J lost 8, with 18 bases in between.

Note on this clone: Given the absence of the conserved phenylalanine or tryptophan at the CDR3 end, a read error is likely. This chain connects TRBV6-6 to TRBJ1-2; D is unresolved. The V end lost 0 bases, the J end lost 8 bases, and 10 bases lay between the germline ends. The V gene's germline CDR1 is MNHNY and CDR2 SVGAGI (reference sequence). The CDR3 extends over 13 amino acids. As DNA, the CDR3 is TGTGCCAGCAGTTACTCGAGGCCCGGAGGCTACACCCTC. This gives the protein CASSYSRPGGYTL.

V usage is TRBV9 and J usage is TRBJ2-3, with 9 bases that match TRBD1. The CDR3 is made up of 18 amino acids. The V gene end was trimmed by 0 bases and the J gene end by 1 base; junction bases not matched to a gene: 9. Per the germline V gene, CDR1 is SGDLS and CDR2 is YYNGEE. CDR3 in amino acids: CASSVVPPTGGGTDTQYF. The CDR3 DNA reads TGTGCCAGCAGCGTAGTCCCCCCAACAGGGGGCGGCACAGATACGCAGTATTTT.

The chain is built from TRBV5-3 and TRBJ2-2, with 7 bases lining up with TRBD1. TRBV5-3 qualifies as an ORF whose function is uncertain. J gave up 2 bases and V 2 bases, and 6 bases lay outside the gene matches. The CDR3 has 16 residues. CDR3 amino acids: CARSFETGINTGELFF. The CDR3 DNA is TGTGCCAGAAGCTTTGAGACAGGGATTAACACCGGGGAGCTGTTTTTT.

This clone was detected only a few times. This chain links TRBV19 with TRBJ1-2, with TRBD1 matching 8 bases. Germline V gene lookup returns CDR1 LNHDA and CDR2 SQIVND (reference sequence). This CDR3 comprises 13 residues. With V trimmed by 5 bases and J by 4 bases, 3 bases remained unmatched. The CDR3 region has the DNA TGTGCCAGTAGTTCTGGACAGGGCTATGGCTACACCTTC. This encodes CASSSGQGYGYTF.

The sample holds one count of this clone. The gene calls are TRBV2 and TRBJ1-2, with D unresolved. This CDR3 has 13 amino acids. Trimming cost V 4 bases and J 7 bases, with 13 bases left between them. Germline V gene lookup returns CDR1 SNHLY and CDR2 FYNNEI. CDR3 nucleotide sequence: TGTGCCAGCAGTGCCACGGGTTATAGTGGCTACACCTTC. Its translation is CASSATGYSGYTF. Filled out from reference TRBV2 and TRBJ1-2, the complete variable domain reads EPEVTQTPSHQVTQMGQEVILRCVPISNHLYFYWYRQILGQKVEFLVSFYNNEISEKSEIFDDQFSVERPDGSNFTLKIRSTKLEDSAMYFCASSATGYSGYTFGSGTRLTVV.

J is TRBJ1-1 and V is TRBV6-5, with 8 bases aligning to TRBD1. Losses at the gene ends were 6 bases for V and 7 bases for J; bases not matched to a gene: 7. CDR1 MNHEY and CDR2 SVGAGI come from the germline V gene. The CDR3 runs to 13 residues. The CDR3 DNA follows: TGTGCCAGCAGCCCCACAGGGGGAGGTGAAGCTTTCTTT. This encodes CASSPTGGGEAFF.

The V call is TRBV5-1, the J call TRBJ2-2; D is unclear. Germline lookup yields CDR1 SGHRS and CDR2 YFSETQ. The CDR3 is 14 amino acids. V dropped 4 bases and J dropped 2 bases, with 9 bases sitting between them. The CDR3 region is CASSNPGNTGELFF. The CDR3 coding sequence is TGCGCCAGCAGCAATCCAGGAAACACCGGGGAGCTGTTTTTT.